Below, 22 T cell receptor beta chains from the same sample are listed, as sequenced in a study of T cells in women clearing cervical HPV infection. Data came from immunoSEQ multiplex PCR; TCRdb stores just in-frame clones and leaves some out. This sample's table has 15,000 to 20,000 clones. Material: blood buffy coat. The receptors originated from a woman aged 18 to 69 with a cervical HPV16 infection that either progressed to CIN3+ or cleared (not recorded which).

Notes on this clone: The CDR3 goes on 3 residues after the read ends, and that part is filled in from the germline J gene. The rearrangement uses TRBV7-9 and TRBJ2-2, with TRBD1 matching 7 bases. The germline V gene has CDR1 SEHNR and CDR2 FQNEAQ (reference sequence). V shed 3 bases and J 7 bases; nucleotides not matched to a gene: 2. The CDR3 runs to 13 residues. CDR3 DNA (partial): TGTGCCAGCAGCTTGGCAGGGGGCGGGGAG. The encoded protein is CASSLAGGGE. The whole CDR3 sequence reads CASSLAGGGELFF.

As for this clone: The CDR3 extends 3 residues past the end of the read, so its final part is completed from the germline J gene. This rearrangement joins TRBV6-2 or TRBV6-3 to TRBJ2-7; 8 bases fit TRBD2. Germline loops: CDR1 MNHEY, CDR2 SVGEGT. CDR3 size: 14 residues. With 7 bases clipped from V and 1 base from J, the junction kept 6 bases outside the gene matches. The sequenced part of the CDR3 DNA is TGTGCCAGCACCGGGAGGGACATTTCCTACGAG. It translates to CASTGRDISYE. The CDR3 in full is CASTGRDISYEQYF.

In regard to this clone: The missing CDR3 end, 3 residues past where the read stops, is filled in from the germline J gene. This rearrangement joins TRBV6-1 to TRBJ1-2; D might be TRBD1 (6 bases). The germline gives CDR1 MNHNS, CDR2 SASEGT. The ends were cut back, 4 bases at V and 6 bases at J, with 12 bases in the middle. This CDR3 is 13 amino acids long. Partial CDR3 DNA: TGTGCCAGCAGTGGTCAGGGGTGGGATGGC. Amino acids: CASSGQGWDG. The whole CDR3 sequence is CASSGQGWDGYTF.

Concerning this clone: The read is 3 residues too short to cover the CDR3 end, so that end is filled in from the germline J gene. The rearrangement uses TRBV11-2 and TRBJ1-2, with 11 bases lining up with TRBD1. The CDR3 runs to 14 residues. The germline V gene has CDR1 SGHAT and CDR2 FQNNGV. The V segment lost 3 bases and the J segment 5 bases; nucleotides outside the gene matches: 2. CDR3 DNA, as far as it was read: TGTGCCAGCAGCTTTGGGACAGGGGGGTATGGC. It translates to CASSFGTGGYG. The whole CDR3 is CASSFGTGGYGYTF.

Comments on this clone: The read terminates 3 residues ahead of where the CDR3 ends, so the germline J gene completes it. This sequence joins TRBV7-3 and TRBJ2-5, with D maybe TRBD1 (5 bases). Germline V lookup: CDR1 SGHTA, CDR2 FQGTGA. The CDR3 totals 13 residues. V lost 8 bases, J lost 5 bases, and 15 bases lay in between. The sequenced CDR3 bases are TGTGCCAGCGCATCGCAGGGCCAGGAGACC. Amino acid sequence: CASASQGQET. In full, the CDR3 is CASASQGQETQYF.

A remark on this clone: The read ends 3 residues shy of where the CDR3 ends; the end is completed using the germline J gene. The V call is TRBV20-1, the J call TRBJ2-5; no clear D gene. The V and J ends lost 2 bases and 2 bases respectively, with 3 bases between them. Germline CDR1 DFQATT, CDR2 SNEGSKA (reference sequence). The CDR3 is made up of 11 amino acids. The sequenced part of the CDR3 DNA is TGCAGTGCTAGACAGCAAGAGACC. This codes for CSARQQET. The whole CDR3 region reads CSARQQETQYF.

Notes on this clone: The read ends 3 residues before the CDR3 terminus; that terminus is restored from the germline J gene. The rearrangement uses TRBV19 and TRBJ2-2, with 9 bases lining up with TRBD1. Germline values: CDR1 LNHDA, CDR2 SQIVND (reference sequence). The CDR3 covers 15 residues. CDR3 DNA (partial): TGTGCCAGTAGCCATGGACAGGGGCCTGGTGAAAAG. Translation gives CASSHGQGPGEK. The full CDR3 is CASSHGQGPGEKLFF.

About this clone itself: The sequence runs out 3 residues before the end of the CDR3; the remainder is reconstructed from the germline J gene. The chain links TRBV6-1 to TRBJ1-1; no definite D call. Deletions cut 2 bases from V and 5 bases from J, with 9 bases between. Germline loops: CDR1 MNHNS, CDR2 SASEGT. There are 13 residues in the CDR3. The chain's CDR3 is CASSERVGTEAFF. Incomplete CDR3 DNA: TGTGCCAGCAGTGAAAGGGTAGGAACTGAA.

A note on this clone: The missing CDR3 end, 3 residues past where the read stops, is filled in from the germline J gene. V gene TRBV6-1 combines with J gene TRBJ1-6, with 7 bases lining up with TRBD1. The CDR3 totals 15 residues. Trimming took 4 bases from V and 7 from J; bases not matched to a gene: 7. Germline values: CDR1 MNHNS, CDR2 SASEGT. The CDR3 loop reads CASSALTGWNSPLHF. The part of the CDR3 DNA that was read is TGTGCCAGCAGTGCCCTGACAGGGTGGAATTCACCC.

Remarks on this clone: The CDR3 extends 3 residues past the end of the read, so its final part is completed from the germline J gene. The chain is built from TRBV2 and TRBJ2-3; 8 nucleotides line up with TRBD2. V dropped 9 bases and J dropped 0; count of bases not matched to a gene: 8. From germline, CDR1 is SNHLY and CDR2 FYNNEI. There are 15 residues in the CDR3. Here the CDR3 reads CARRSGGISTDTQYF. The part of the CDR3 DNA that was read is TGTGCCAGAAGAAGCGGGGGCATAAGCACAGATACG. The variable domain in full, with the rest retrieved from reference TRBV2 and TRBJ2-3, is EPEVTQTPSHQVTQMGQEVILRCVPISNHLYFYWYRQILGQKVEFLVSFYNNEISEKSEIFDDQFSVERPDGSNFTLKIRSTKLEDSAMYFCARRSGGISTDTQYFGPGTRLTVL.

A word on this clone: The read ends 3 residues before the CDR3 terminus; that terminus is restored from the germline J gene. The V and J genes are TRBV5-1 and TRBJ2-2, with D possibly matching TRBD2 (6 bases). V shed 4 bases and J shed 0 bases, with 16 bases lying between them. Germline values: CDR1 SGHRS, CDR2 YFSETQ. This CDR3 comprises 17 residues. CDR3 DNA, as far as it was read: TGCGCCAGCAGCCCGAATCTGGGGGGTGCGAACACCGGGGAG. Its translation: CASSPNLGGANTGE. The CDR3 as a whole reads CASSPNLGGANTGELFF.

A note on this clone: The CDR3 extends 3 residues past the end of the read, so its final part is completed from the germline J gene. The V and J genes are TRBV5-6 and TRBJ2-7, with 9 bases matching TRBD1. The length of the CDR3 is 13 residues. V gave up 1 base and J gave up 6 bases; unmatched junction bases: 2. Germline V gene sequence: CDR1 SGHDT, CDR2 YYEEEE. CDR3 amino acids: CASSLMTGGEQYF. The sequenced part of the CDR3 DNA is TGTGCCAGCAGCTTGATGACAGGGGGCGAG.

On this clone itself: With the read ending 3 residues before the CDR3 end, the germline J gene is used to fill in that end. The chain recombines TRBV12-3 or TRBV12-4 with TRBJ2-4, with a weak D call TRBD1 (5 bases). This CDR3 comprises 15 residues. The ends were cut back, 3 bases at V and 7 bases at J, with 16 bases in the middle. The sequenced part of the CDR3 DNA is TGTGCCAGCAGTTTGAGTTTAGGGCCAGGGAACATT. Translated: CASSLSLGPGNI. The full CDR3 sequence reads CASSLSLGPGNIQYF.

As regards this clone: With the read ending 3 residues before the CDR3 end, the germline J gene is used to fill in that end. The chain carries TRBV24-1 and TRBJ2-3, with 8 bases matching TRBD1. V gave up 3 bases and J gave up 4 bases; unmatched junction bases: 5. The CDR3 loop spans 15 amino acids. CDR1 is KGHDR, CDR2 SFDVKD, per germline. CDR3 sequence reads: CATSDPLDRADTQYF. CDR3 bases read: TGTGCCACCAGTGATCCTCTGGACAGGGCAGATACG.

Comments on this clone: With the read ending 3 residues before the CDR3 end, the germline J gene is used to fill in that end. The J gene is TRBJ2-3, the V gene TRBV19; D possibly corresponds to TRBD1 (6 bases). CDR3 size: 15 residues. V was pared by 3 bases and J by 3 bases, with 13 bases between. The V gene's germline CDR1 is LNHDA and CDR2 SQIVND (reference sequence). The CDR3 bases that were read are TGTGCCAGTAGTATTAGATTAAGGGGGACAGATACG. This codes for CASSIRLRGTDT. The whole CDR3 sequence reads CASSIRLRGTDTQYF.

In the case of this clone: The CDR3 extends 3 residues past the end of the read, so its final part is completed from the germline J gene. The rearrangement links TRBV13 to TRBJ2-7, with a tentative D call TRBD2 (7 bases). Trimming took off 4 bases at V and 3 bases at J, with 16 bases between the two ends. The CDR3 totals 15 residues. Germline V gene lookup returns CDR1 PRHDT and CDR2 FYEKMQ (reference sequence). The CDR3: CASSWAGAGFYEQYF. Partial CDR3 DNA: TGTGCCAGCAGCTGGGCGGGGGCCGGATTCTACGAG.

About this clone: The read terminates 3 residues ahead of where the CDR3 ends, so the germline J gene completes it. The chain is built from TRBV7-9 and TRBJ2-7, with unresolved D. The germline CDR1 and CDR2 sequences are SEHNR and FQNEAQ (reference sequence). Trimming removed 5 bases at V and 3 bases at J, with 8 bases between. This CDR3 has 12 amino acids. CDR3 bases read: TGTGCCAGCAGCCTCGTAATCTACGAG. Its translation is CASSLVIYE. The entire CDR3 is CASSLVIYEQYF. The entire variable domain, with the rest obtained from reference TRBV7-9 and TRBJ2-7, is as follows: DTGVSQNPRHKITKRGQNVTFRCDPISEHNRLYWYRQTLGQGPEFLTYFQNEAQLEKSRLLSDRFSAERPKGSFSTLEIQRTEQGDSAMYLCASSLVIYEQYFGPGTRLTVT.

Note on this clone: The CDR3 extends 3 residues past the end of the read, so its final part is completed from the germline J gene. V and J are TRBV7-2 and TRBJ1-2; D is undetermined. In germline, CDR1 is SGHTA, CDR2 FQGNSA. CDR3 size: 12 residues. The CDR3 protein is CASSTSRYDYTF. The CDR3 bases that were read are TGTGCCAGCAGCACCTCAAGGTACGAC.

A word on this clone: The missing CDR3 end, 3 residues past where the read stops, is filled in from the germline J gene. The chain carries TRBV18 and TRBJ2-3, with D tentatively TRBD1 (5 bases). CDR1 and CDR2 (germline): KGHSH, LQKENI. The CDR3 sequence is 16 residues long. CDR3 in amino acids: CASSPVGAYSNQPQYF. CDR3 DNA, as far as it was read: TGTGCCAGCTCACCGGTTGGGGCATATAGCAATCAGCCG. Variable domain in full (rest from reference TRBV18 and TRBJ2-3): NAGVMQNPRHLVRRRGQEARLRCSPMKGHSHVYWYRQLPEEGLKFMVYLQKENIIDESGMPKERFSAEFPKEGPSILRIQQVVRGDSAAYFCASSPVGAYSNQPQYFGPGTRLTVL.

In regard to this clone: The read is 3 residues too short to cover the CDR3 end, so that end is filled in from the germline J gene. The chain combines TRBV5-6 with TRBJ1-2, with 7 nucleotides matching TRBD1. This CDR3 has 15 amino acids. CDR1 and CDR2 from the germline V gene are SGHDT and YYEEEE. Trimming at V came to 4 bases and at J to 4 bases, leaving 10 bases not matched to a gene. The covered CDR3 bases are TGTGCCAGCAGCATTGGACAGGTCGGGGTCTATGGC. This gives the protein CASSIGQVGVYG. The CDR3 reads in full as CASSIGQVGVYGYTF.

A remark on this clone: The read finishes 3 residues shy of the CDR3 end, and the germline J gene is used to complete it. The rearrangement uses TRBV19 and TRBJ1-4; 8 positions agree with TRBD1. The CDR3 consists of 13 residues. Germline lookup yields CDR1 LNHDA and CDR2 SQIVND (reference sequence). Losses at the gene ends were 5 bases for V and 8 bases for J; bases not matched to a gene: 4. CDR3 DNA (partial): TGTGCCAGTAGTGACAGGGGAGGAGAAAAA. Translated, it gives CASSDRGGEK. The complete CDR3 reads CASSDRGGEKLFF.

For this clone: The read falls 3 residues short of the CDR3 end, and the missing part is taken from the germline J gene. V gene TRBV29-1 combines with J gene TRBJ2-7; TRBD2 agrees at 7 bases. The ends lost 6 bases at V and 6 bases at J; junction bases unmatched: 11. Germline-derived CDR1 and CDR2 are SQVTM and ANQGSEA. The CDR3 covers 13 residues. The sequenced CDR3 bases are TGCAGCGTCCTTTTCGGAGCGGGGCGCGAG. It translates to CSVLFGAGRE. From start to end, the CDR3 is CSVLFGAGREQYF.